Listed below are T cell receptor beta chains from one sample, sequenced in a study of identical twins. MiXCR was run by TCRdb on the 5' RACE reads, yielding one entry per CDR3 protein. The table lists about 690,000 distinct CDR3 sequences, less than 7% of them singletons. Sequenced input: naive T cells sorted from blood. The receptor source for this set is a man in his late teens or twenties in good health. CDR3s include the opening cysteine and the closing phenylalanine or tryptophan. The D gene is left open where the match is weak.

>NA|TRBJ2-1|TRBV7-2
CASSPTYANEQFF
>TRBD2|TRBJ2-3|TRBV15
CATSFSGSSADTQYF
>TRBD1|TRBJ1-1|TRBV10-3
CATTGQGAADGNTEAFF
>TRBD1|TRBJ2-7|TRBV20-1
CSARFLGTGALEQYF
>NA|TRBJ2-2|TRBV29-1
CSVGAGITGELFF
>NA|TRBJ2-1|TRBV5-8
CASSLATLGSSYNEQFF
>NA|TRBJ2-1|TRBV20-1
CSASRRGEEQFF
>NA|TRBJ1-1|TRBV12-3/TRBV12-4
CASSFRGAALGNTEAFF
>NA|TRBJ2-7|TRBV20-1
CSARTANTYEQYF
>TRBD2|TRBJ2-1|TRBV7-9
CASSSGLADEQFF
>NA|TRBJ2-1|TRBV3-1
CASSQGVLGDEQFF
>TRBD1|TRBJ1-5|TRBV30
CAWRRGGNNQPQHF
>TRBD1|TRBJ2-5|TRBV28
CASRGVRQGVYQETQYF
>TRBD1|TRBJ2-1|TRBV20-1
CSARGTAGEQFF
>NA|TRBJ2-7|TRBV30
CAWSVKGEQYF
>NA|TRBJ1-5|TRBV7-9
CASSSSGAGSNQPQHF
>NA|TRBJ2-4|TRBV7-9
CASSLANGGTNTGIQYF
>NA|TRBJ1-1|TRBV3-1
CASSQVIVSVQSLTMNTEAFF
>NA|TRBJ2-5|TRBV5-1
CASSEGPSRETQYF
>TRBD1|TRBJ1-5|TRBV6-5
CASSYSGGQGSQPQHF
>TRBD1|TRBJ1-5|TRBV27
CASTNLGQGVNQPQHF
>NA|TRBJ2-1|TRBV7-6
CASSSGDLQFF
>TRBD1|TRBJ2-7|TRBV14
CASSQAKQGIYEQYF
>TRBD2|TRBJ2-2|TRBV24-1
CATSDPGGDNTGELFF
>TRBD1|TRBJ1-1|TRBV7-2
CASSFWGQGREAFF
>NA|TRBJ2-1|TRBV29-1
CSVEKAGNEQFF
>NA|TRBJ2-1|TRBV9
CASSPWVSGNNEQFF
>TRBD1|TRBJ2-1|TRBV4-2
CASSQRGQTYNEQFF
>TRBD1|TRBJ2-1|TRBV24-1
CATSDDRQGQFF
>NA|TRBJ2-5|TRBV29-1
CSVEARQETQYF
>TRBD2|TRBJ2-7|TRBV6-2/TRBV6-3
CASSYSSLLAEIYEQYF
>NA|TRBJ1-4|TRBV29-1
CSVGGQSEKLFF
>TRBD1|TRBJ2-3|TRBV5-4
CASSPLQGATQYF
>NA|TRBJ1-1|TRBV5-1
CASSIWTANTEAFF
>NA|TRBJ2-3|TRBV4-2
CASSQVEPTDTQYF
>NA|TRBJ2-1|TRBV6-5
CASSLRSDLPLNEQFF
>NA|TRBJ2-7|TRBV12-3/TRBV12-4
CASSLLREQYF
>NA|TRBJ2-2|TRBV14
CASSQMTSTRTGELFF
>NA|TRBJ1-4|TRBV6-1
CASSGQINEKLFF
>TRBD2|TRBJ2-7|TRBV20-1
CSALPLAEPYEQYF
>TRBD2|TRBJ2-7|TRBV9
CASSPKASLAGPYEQYF